This TCR beta chain is drawn from a study of blood T cell repertoires in COVID-19. Clones were read by immunoSEQ multiplex PCR, and TCRdb kept only the in-frame ones, dropping some. The table lists about 320,000 clones, over 90% of them singletons. Germline-derived CDR1 and CDR2 are KGHDR and SFDVKD. The CDR3 is 15 amino acids. J gave up 2 bases and V 10 bases, and 7 bases lay outside the gene matches. This study enrolled people aged about 18 to 100 from about two dozen US geographic areas. This sequence was found in a woman between 25 and 40 years old who had been exposed to COVID-19. Sequencing was carried out using PBMCs or T cells enriched from blood (not recorded which). The chain has TRBV24-1 and TRBJ1-5; 10 bases align to TRBD1. The CDR3 protein is CATRQGARGNQPQHF. CDR3 nucleotide sequence: TGTGCCACGAGACAGGGGGCGCGTGGCAATCAGCCCCAGCATTTT.